Shown below are 28 T cell receptor beta chains from a single sample sequenced in a study of shared T cell receptors in the human thymus. Sequencing used immunoSEQ multiplex PCR; TCRdb keeps in-frame clones, though not all of them. The table includes hundreds of thousands of clones, roughly 90% detected once. This sample also belongs to another study, concerning human thymus T cells.

The sequencing input was thymocytes. The receptors derive from a boy under two years old with a congenital heart defect.

This clone has just a few counts. The chain joins TRBV4-3 to TRBJ1-1, with D hard to call. Trimming pared 4 bases from V and 1 base from J, leaving 10 bases between. The CDR3 extends over 14 amino acids. Germline loops: CDR1 LGHNA, CDR2 YSLEER. In DNA, the CDR3 is TGCGCCAGCAGCCGGCGGGAGTCGAACACTGAAGCTTTCTTT. Its translation: CASSRRESNTEAFF.

This rearrangement joins TRBV6-1 to TRBJ2-7; TRBD1 matches 9 bases. The V gene's germline CDR1 is MNHNS and CDR2 SASEGT. The junction had 11 bases not matched to a gene; V was cut back by 2 bases and J by 9 bases. The CDR3 loop spans 15 amino acids. CDR3 protein: CASSESPGQGSVQYF. CDR3 sequence (DNA): TGTGCCAGCAGTGAAAGTCCCGGACAGGGGAGTGTGCAGTACTTC.

The chain links TRBV18 to TRBJ2-7, with 9 bases identical to TRBD1. V was pared by 3 bases and J by 3 bases, with 3 bases of the junction left unmatched. Germline values: CDR1 KGHSH, CDR2 LQKENI. This CDR3 region has 14 residues. As DNA, the CDR3 is TGTGCCAGCTCACCGGGGACAGGGCACTACGAGCAGTACTTC. Translation: CASSPGTGHYEQYF.

This clone was observed once. The V call is TRBV4-3, the J call TRBJ2-5, with 11 positions matching TRBD2. Germline V gene data show CDR1 as LGHNA and CDR2 as YSLEER. The CDR3 covers 16 residues. Trimming cost V 4 bases and J 2 bases; bases outside gene matches: 6. In nucleotides, the CDR3 is TGCGCCAGCAGCCGGGGGACTAGCGGAGATCAAGAGACCCAGTACTTC. The encoded protein is CASSRGTSGDQETQYF.

This rearrangement joins TRBV4-3 to TRBJ2-3; D may be TRBD2 (5 bases). CDR3 length: 15 amino acids. Trimming left V 4 bases short and J 4 bases short, with 15 bases between. The germline CDR1 and CDR2 sequences are LGHNA and YSLEER. The DNA of the CDR3 is TGCGCCAGCAGCCCCGGGGTGGGGTCCGCAGATACGCAGTATTTT. It yields the protein CASSPGVGSADTQYF.

This chain joins TRBV5-8 and TRBJ2-7; the D gene is possibly TRBD2 (6 bases). V lost 4 bases and J 6 bases, leaving 14 bases between the germline ends. The germline CDR1 and CDR2 sequences are SGHTS and YDEGEE. This CDR3 comprises 13 residues. CDR3: CASSGGTFPEQYF. The CDR3 nucleotides are TGTGCCAGCAGCGGGGGGACTTTTCCCGAGCAGTACTTC.

The rearrangement joins TRBV5-4 to TRBJ2-4; 12 nucleotides align to TRBD2. The CDR3 spans 19 residues. Germline CDR1 reads SGHNT; CDR2 reads YYREEE (reference sequence). V dropped 3 bases and J dropped 1; count of bases not matched to a gene: 11. The CDR3 is CASSSGLAGILGAKNIQYF. CDR3 coding DNA: TGTGCCAGCAGCTCTGGACTAGCGGGAATTTTGGGGGCCAAAAACATTCAGTACTTC.

The chain uses TRBV19 and TRBJ1-1; unclear D gene. The germline V gene has CDR1 LNHDA and CDR2 SQIVND (reference sequence). V was clipped by 2 bases and J by 1 base, with 8 bases between them. The CDR3 covers 14 residues. CDR3 amino acids: CASSIRGRNTEAFF. In DNA form, the CDR3 reads TGTGCCAGTAGTATAAGAGGGCGGAACACTGAAGCTTTCTTT.

The chain uses TRBV4-2 and TRBJ2-1, with 16 bases matching TRBD2. CDR3 length: 20 amino acids. Germline assignment: CDR1 LGHNA and CDR2 YNFKEQ. After removal of 2 bases from V and 4 bases from J, the junction contained 11 bases not matched to a gene. The chain's CDR3 is CASSQSGTSGRGGVYNEQFF. DNA of the CDR3: TGTGCCAGCAGCCAATCCGGGACTAGCGGGAGGGGGGGGGTATACAATGAGCAGTTCTTC.

The DNA of the CDR3 is TGTGCCAGCAGCGGTTACCCGGAGGAAAAACTGTTTTTT. Its protein product is CASSGYPEEKLFF. This sequence joins TRBV27 and TRBJ1-4, with D hard to call. The CDR3 has 13 amino acids. Germline lookup yields CDR1 MNHEY and CDR2 SMNVEV (reference sequence). V lost 6 bases and J lost 8, with 13 bases in between. The whole variable domain, filled in from reference TRBV27 and TRBJ1-4, reads EAQVTQNPRYLITVTGKKLTVTCSQNMNHEYMSWYRQDPGLGLRQIYYSMNVEVTDKGDVPEGYKVSRKEKRNFPLILESPSPNQTSLYFCASSGYPEEKLFFGSGTQLSVL.

The rearrangement uses TRBV6-1 and TRBJ1-5; TRBD1 might be the D (6 bases). Trimming left V 2 bases short and J 7 bases short, with 9 bases between. The V gene's germline CDR1 is MNHNS and CDR2 SASEGT. The CDR3 is made up of 13 amino acids. CDR3 nucleotide sequence: TGTGCCAGCAGTGAACCAGGGGACCAGCCCCAGCATTTT. The encoded protein is CASSEPGDQPQHF.

The count of this clone is one. The chain is built from TRBV11-2 and TRBJ2-1; 7 bases are a match to TRBD2. Germline loops: CDR1 SGHAT, CDR2 FQNNGV. The J segment lost 10 bases and the V segment lost 4 bases, leaving 13 bases of the junction unmatched. CDR3 length equals 15 residues. The CDR3 region is CASSSPKAGRREQFF. CDR3 coding DNA: TGTGCCAGCAGCTCGCCCAAAGCGGGACGGAGGGAGCAGTTCTTC.

The CDR3, as DNA: TGCGCCAGCAGCCAAGGATACAGGGGAGCCTCCTACGAGCAGTACTTC. Encoded protein: CASSQGYRGASYEQYF. The gene calls are TRBV4-3 and TRBJ2-7; 7 nucleotides match TRBD1. From germline, CDR1 is LGHNA and CDR2 YSLEER. This CDR3 spans 16 amino acids. With 1 base clipped from V and 0 bases from J, the junction kept 6 bases outside the gene matches.

The chain links TRBV4-1 to TRBJ2-1, with D uncertain. The CDR3 sequence is 17 residues long. The germline V gene has CDR1 MGHRA and CDR2 YSYEKL. Deletions cut 0 bases from V and 0 bases from J, with 12 bases between. For the CDR3, the DNA is TGCGCCAGCAGCCAAGAACCCCCGGCTAGCTCCTACAATGAGCAGTTCTTC. Translation: CASSQEPPASSYNEQFF.

Here the CDR3 reads CATPTGTGKSSYNEQFF. DNA of the CDR3: TGTGCCACCCCCACAGGGACAGGGAAAAGCTCCTACAATGAGCAGTTCTTC. This rearrangement joins TRBV18 to TRBJ2-1, with 9 bases matching TRBD1. The germline V gene has CDR1 KGHSH and CDR2 LQKENI. The trim removed 10 bases at V and 0 bases at J, leaving 13 bases unmatched. The CDR3 consists of 17 residues.

V is TRBV29-1 and J is TRBJ2-7, with D tentatively TRBD1 (8 bases). V dropped 4 bases and J dropped 5 bases, with 24 bases sitting between them. The CDR3 is 16 amino acids. Germline CDR1 and CDR2: SQVTM and ANQGSEA. Written as DNA, the CDR3 is TGCAGCGTTGTGGGGGGGCAGGGGGCGCGAAGGAACGAGCAGTACTTC. It translates to CSVVGGQGARRNEQYF.

The chain is built from TRBV11-2 and TRBJ1-4, with TRBD1 identical over 8 bases. The CDR3 is 18 residues long. Germline CDR1 is SGHAT and CDR2 is FQNNGV. Trimming at V came to 5 bases and at J to 7 bases, leaving 18 bases not matched to a gene. The CDR3 nucleotides read TGTGCCAGCAGCCAGAGATCAAGCAGGGGGCCCATCGGTGAAAAACTGTTTTTT. It codes for CASSQRSSRGPIGEKLFF.

The rearrangement joins TRBV25-1 to TRBJ1-1; the match to TRBD1 covers 8 bases. CDR1 is MGHDK, CDR2 SYGVNS, per germline. Losses at the gene ends were 3 bases for V and 0 bases for J; bases not matched to a gene: 6. The length of the CDR3 is 16 residues. The CDR3 bases are TGTGCCAGCAGTGAGGACAGGGCCCAGATGAACACTGAAGCTTTCTTT. It codes for CASSEDRAQMNTEAFF.

The chain employs TRBV11-2 and TRBJ2-6, with a tentative D call TRBD1 (6 bases). The CDR3 is 17 residues long. V shed 5 bases and J shed 0 bases, with 14 bases lying between them. CDR1 SGHAT and CDR2 FQNNGV come from the germline V gene. The CDR3 nucleotides are TGTGCCAGCAGCCCGGACAGTTCTTCCTCTGGGGCCAACGTCCTGACTTTC. This encodes CASSPDSSSSGANVLTF.

The rearrangement uses TRBV2 and TRBJ2-7; D is possibly TRBD1 (6 bases). The CDR3 length is 13 residues. V was clipped by 6 bases and J by 2 bases, with 11 bases between them. Germline-derived CDR1 and CDR2 are SNHLY and FYNNEI. This chain's CDR3 is CASRGRGTYEQYF. CDR3 DNA sequence: TGTGCCAGCAGAGGCAGGGGCACCTACGAGCAGTACTTC.

The chain couples TRBV14 to TRBJ1-1; 9 bases map to TRBD1. Germline lookup yields CDR1 SGHDN and CDR2 FVKESK. The trim removed 3 bases at V and 5 bases at J, leaving 7 bases unmatched. The CDR3 runs 15 residues. CDR3 bases: TGTGCCAGCAGCCAGGAAGGACAGGGGCGGACTGAAGCTTTCTTT. The encoded protein is CASSQEGQGRTEAFF. Combining the CDR3 with reference TRBV14 and TRBJ1-1 gives the whole variable domain EAGVTQFPSHSVIEKGQTVTLRCDPISGHDNLYWYRRVMGKEIKFLLHFVKESKQDESGMPNNRFLAERTGGTYSTLKVQPAELEDSGVYFCASSQEGQGRTEAFFGQGTRLTVV.

The V call is TRBV27, the J call TRBJ2-7, with TRBD2 matching 9 bases. Germline V lookup: CDR1 MNHEY, CDR2 SMNVEV (reference sequence). The CDR3 is 15 residues long. Losses at the gene ends were 1 base for V and 6 bases for J; bases not matched to a gene: 7. The chain's CDR3 is CASSLWGGREVEQYF. The CDR3 region has the DNA TGTGCCAGCAGTTTATGGGGCGGGAGGGAGGTCGAGCAGTACTTC.

V gene TRBV7-9 combines with J gene TRBJ2-3; possibly TRBD2 for D (5 bases). The CDR3 runs 17 residues. The germline V and J ends were trimmed by 1 base and 5 bases, with 19 bases remaining between them. Germline values: CDR1 SEHNR, CDR2 FQNEAQ (reference sequence). CDR3: CASSLGGGSSEGDTQYF. The CDR3 nucleotides read TGTGCCAGCAGCTTAGGGGGTGGCAGCTCTGAGGGAGATACGCAGTATTTT.

There are a few counts of this clone. This chain connects TRBV5-6 to TRBJ1-3, with D tentatively TRBD1 (5 bases). Between the trimmed V and J ends, which lost 4 bases and 0 bases, there was a span of 11 bases. The V gene's germline CDR1 is SGHDT and CDR2 YYEEEE. The CDR3 totals 15 residues. The CDR3 coding sequence is TGTGCCAGCAGCCCGTTGACAGACTCTGGAAACACCATATATTTT. This gives the protein CASSPLTDSGNTIYF.

The J gene is TRBJ2-7, the V gene TRBV27; D not resolved. Trimming left V 6 bases short and J 2 bases short, with 23 bases between. The length of the CDR3 is 17 residues. Germline V lookup: CDR1 MNHEY, CDR2 SMNVEV (reference sequence). The CDR3 DNA sequence: TGTGCCAGCAGCACCTTCGCGGAGCCCCCGGCCCCCTACGAGCAGTACTTC. Its protein is CASSTFAEPPAPYEQYF.

The chain employs TRBV28 and TRBJ2-1, with 7 bases matching TRBD2. J lost 5 bases, V lost 8 bases, and 9 bases had no gene match. The CDR3 loop spans 14 amino acids. From germline, CDR1 is MDHEN and CDR2 SYDVKM. CDR3 protein: CASHRGSPNNEQFF. The CDR3 DNA reads as TGTGCCAGCCACCGCGGGAGCCCGAACAATGAGCAGTTCTTC.

The chain recombines TRBV6-1 with TRBJ2-7, with D unresolved. V was clipped by 8 bases and J by 6 bases, with 11 bases between them. The length of the CDR3 is 11 residues. CDR1 is MNHNS, CDR2 SASEGT, per germline. The CDR3 sequence is CASVATGEQYF. The CDR3, as DNA: TGTGCCAGCGTAGCTACCGGCGAGCAGTACTTC.

CDR3 nucleotide sequence: TGTGCCAGCAGTTTACCCGACAGGGGTGGCCCCTACGAGCAGTACTTC. Translation gives CASSLPDRGGPYEQYF. The chain has TRBV28 and TRBJ2-7, with 8 positions matching TRBD1. V lost 2 bases and J lost 2; bases outside the gene matches: 8. Per germline, CDR1 MDHEN and CDR2 SYDVKM. The length of the CDR3 is 16 residues.